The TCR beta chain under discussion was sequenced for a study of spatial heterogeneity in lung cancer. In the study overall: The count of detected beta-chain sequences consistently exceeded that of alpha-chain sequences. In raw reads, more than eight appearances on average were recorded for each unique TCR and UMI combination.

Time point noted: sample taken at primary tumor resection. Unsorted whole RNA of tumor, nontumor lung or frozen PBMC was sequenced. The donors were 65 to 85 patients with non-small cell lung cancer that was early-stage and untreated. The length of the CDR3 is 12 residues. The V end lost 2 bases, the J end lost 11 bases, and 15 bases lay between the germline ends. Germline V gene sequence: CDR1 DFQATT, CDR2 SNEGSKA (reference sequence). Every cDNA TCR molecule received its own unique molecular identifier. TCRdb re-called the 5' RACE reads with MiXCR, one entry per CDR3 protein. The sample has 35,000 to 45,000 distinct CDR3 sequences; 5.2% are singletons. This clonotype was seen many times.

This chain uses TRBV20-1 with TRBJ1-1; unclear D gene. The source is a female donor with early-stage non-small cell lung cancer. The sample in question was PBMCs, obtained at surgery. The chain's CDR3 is CSARIGPYTAFF. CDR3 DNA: TGCAGTGCTAGAATAGGGCCTTACACCGCTTTCTTT.